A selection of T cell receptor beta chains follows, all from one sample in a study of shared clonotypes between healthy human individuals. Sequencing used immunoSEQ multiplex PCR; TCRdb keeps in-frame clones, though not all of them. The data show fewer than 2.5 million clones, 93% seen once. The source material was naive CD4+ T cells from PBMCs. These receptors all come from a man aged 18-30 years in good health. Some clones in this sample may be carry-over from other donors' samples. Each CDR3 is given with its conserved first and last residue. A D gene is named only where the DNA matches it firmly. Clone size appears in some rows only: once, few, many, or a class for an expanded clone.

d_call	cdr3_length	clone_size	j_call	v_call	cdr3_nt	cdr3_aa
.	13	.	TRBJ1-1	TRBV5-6	TGTGCCAGCAGCGGTCAAGGGGGGGCTCCGTCTTTCTTT	CASSGQGGAPSFF
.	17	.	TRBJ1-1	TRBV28	TGTGCCAGCAGTTTATGGGGGGGTGGACACCTGAACACTGAAGCTTTCTTT	CASSLWGGGHLNTEAFF
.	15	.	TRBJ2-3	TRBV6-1	TGTGCCAGCAGCCTTCAAACGTTTTCGGGAGATACGCAGTATTTT	CASSLQTFSGDTQYF
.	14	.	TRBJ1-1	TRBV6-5	TGTGCCAGCAGTTTCGTCAGCTGGAACACTGAAGCTTTCTTT	CASSFVSWNTEAFF
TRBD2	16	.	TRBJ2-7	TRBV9	TGTGCCAGCAGCGCCGATAGCGGGAGGGTCTCCTACGAGCAGTACTTC	CASSADSGRVSYEQYF
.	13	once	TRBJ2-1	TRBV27	TGTGCCAGCAGGCTGAGCGGGCGAAATGAGCAGTTCTTC	CASRLSGRNEQFF
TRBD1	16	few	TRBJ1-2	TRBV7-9	TGTGCCAGCAGCGCCCGAAGTAGGGGGCCCGGCTATGGCTACACCTTC	CASSARSRGPGYGYTF
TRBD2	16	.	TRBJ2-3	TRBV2	TGTGCCAGCAGTGCGAGACTAGCGGGGAGCACAGATACGCAGTATTTT	CASSARLAGSTDTQYF
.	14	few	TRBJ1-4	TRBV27	TGTGCCAGCAGTTCGCGGAGGAGCGGTGAAAAACTGTTTTTT	CASSSRRSGEKLFF
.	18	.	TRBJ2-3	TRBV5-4	TGTGCCAGCAGCTTGGCCCGGGGTACGAGGGGGAGGGGAGATACGCAGTATTTT	CASSLARGTRGRGDTQYF
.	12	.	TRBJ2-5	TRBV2	TGTGCCAGCAACGGAGGCCAAGAGACCCAGTACTTC	CASNGGQETQYF
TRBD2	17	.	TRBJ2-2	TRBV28	TGTGCCAGCAGGCATGCCACGGGAGGGCCTAGGACCGGGGAGCTGTTTTTT	CASRHATGGPRTGELFF
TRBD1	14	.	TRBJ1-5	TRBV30	TGTGCCTGGAACCTGGGACAGGTATATCAGCCCCAGCATTTT	CAWNLGQVYQPQHF
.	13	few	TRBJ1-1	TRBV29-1	TGCAGCGTGTCCGGGGGGATGGGCACTGAAGCTTTCTTT	CSVSGGMGTEAFF
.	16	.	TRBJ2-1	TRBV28	TGTGCCAGCAGTTTATTATGGGGGTCATCCTACAATGAGCAGTTCTTC	CASSLLWGSSYNEQFF
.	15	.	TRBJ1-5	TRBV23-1	TGCGCCAGCAGTACCGAGGCGGGGTCCATCCAGCCCCAGCATTTT	CASSTEAGSIQPQHF
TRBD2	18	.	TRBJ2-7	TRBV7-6	TGTGCCAGAAACAACCCCAGCGGGAGCGCCCTCAGCTCCTACGAGCAGTACTTC	CARNNPSGSALSSYEQYF
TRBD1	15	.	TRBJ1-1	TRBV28	TGTGCCAGCAGTCCCTCGGGACAGGGTTTCACTGAAGCTTTCTTT	CASSPSGQGFTEAFF
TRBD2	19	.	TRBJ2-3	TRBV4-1	TGCGCCAGCAGCCAAGATGGAAGGCGACTAGCGGGAGTCGCAGATACGCAGTATTTT	CASSQDGRRLAGVADTQYF
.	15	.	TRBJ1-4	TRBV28	TGTGCCAGCAGTTTAGGAGGTGCCGAGAGGGAAAAACTGTTTTTT	CASSLGGAEREKLFF
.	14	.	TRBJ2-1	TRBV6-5	TGTGCCAGCAGTCTAGGGTCCTCCTACAATGAGCAGTTCTTC	CASSLGSSYNEQFF
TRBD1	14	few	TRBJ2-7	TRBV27	TGTGCCAGCAGGAATGCCGGACAGGGGTACGAGCAGTACTTC	CASRNAGQGYEQYF
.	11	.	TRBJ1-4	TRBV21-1	TGTGCCAGCAGCAAACCCAGGGACCTGTTTTTT	CASSKPRDLFF
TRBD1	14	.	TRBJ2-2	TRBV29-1	TGCAGCGTTGAACATGGTCAGGGGGCCGGGGAGCTGTTTTTT	CSVEHGQGAGELFF
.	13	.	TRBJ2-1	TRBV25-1	TGTGCCAGCAGTGAATACATGGAAGGTGAGCAGTTCTTC	CASSEYMEGEQFF
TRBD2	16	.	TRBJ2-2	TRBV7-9	TGTGCCAGCAGCTACAGGCCAGCGGGAGGGGCCGGGGAGCTGTTTTTT	CASSYRPAGGAGELFF
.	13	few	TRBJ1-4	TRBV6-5	TGTGCCAGCAGTCCGGGACCCAGGGAAAAACTGTTTTTT	CASSPGPREKLFF
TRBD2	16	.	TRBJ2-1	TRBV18	TGTGCCAGCTCATCTCTAGCGGGAGTGGCCTACAATGAGCAGTTCTTC	CASSSLAGVAYNEQFF
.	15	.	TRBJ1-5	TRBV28	TGTGCCAGCAGTTTAACCGGGCAGGGAGACCAGCCCCAGCATTTT	CASSLTGQGDQPQHF
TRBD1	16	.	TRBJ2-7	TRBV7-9	TGTGCCAGCAGCCCACTTTCCGGGACAGAGGTCTACGAGCAGTACTTC	CASSPLSGTEVYEQYF
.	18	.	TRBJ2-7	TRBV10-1	TGCGCCAGCAGTGAGTGGAAATACGGACAGAGAGTGTCCTACGAGCAGTACTTC	CASSEWKYGQRVSYEQYF
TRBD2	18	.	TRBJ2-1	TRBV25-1	TGTGCCAGCAGTGAACACCCCCTATTGAGCGGGGGTAACAATGAGCAGTTCTTC	CASSEHPLLSGGNNEQFF
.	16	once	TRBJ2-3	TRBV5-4	TGTGCCAGCAGCTTGGCCCCCCAAAGCGGAGCGCGTACGCAGTATTTT	CASSLAPQSGARTQYF
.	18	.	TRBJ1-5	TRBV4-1	TGCGCCAGCAGCCAGACAACTTGGGGGGGCGGTAGCAATCAGCCCCAGCATTTT	CASSQTTWGGGSNQPQHF
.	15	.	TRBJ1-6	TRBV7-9	TGTGCCAGCAGCTCCGATAGGGGTTATAATTCACCCCTCCACTTT	CASSSDRGYNSPLHF
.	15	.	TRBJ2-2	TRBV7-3	TGTGCCAGCAGCCCTGGGACGGGGAACACCGGGGAGCTGTTTTTT	CASSPGTGNTGELFF
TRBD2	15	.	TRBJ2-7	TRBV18	TGTGCCAGCTCACCGGCCGGGAGGGCCTCCTACGAGCAGTACTTC	CASSPAGRASYEQYF
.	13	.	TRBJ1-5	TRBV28	TGTGCCAGCAGGGGACCGCGCAATCAGCCCCAGCATTTT	CASRGPRNQPQHF
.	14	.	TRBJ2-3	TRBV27	TGTGCCAGCAGTTTACGGACGAGCACAGATACGCAGTATTTT	CASSLRTSTDTQYF
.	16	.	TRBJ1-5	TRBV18	TGTGCCAGCTCACCGGGCAGGGCGGATTCTGGTCAGCCCCAGCATTTT	CASSPGRADSGQPQHF
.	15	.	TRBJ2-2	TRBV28	TGTGCCAGCAGCCCCACCAGAGGGAACACCGGGGAGCTGTTTTTT	CASSPTRGNTGELFF
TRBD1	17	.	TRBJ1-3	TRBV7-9	TGTACCAGCAGCCCGGGACAGGGCCTTAGCTCTGGAAACACCATATATTTT	CTSSPGQGLSSGNTIYF
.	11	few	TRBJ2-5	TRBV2	TGTGCCAGCAGGGGGGAGGAGACCCAGTACTTC	CASRGEETQYF
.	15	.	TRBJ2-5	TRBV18	TGTGCCAGCTCACCCCCGGCAGGGAGACAAGAGACCCAGTACTTC	CASSPPAGRQETQYF
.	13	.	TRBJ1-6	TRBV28	TGTGCCAGCAGTACCCGGACGGGTTCACCCCTCCACTTT	CASSTRTGSPLHF
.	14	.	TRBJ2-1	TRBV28	TGTGCCAGCAGTTTTATGGGACGGAACAATGAGCAGTTCTTC	CASSFMGRNNEQFF
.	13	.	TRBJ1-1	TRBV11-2	TGTGCCAGCAGCTTTGGACGGAACACTGAAGCTTTCTTT	CASSFGRNTEAFF
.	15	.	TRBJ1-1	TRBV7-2	TGTGCCAGCAGCTTCGTCCCCCCCAGGGGCACTGAAGCTTTCTTT	CASSFVPPRGTEAFF
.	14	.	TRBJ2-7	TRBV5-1	TGCGCCAGCAGCTCTCGACCCGGAGGGTACGAGCAGTACTTC	CASSSRPGGYEQYF
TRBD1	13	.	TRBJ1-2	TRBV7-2	TGTGCCAGCAGCTTAGGACAGGGGAATGGCTACACCTTC	CASSLGQGNGYTF